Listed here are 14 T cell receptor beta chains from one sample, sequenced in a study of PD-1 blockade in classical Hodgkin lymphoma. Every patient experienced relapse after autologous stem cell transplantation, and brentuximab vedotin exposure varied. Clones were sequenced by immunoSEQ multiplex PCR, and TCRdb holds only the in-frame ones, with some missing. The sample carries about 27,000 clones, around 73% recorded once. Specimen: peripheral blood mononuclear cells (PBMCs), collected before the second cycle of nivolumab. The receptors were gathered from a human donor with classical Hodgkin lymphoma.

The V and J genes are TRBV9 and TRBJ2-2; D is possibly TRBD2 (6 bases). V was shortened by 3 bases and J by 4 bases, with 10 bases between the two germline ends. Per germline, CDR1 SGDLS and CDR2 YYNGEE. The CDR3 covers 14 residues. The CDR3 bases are TGTGCCAGCAGCGCCGGGACTCTCACCGGGGAGCTGTTTTTT. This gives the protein CASSAGTLTGELFF.

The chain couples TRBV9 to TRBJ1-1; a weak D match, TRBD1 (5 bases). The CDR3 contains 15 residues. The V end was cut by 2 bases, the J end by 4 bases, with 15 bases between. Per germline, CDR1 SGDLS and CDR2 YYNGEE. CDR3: CASSVSTVKGTEAFF. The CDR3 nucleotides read TGTGCCAGCAGCGTTTCGACAGTTAAGGGCACTGAAGCTTTCTTT.

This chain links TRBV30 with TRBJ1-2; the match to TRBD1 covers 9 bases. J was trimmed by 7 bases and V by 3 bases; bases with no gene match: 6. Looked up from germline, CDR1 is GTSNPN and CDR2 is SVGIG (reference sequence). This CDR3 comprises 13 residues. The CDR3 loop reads CAWRRGQGFGYTF. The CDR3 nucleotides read TGTGCCTGGAGGAGGGGACAGGGCTTTGGCTACACCTTC.

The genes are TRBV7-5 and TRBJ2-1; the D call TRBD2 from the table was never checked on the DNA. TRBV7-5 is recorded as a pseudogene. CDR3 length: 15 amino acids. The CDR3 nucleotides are TGTGCCAGCAGCCAAACTCTGAATCCAAGCGTTGAGCAGTTCTTC. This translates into CASSQTLNPSVEQFF.

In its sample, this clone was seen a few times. In nucleotides, the CDR3 is TGTGCCAGCAGCTTAGAGGGGGGACTAGTTACAGATACGCAGTATTTT. This translates into CASSLEGGLVTDTQYF. This chain links TRBV7-9 with TRBJ2-3; 8 positions match TRBD2. The junction had 6 bases not matched to a gene; V was cut back by 1 base and J by 3 bases. CDR3 length equals 16 residues. Germline CDR1 is SEHNR and CDR2 is FQNEAQ (reference sequence).

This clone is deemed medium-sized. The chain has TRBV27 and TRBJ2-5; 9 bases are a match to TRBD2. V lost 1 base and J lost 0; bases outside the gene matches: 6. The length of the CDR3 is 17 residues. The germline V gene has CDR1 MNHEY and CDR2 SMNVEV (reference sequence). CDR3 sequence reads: CASSLFPLAGNQETQYF. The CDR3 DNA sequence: TGTGCCAGCAGTTTATTTCCCCTAGCGGGGAACCAAGAGACCCAGTACTTC.

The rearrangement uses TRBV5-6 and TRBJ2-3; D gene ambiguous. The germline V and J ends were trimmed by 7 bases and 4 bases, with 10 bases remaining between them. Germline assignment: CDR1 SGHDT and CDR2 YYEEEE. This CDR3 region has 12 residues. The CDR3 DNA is TGTGCCAGCGCCCCCGGGTCAGATACGCAGTATTTT. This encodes CASAPGSDTQYF. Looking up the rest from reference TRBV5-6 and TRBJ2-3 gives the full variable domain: DAGVTQSPTHLIKTRGQQVTLRCSPKSGHDTVSWYQQALGQGPQFIFQYYEEEERQRGNFPDRFSGHQFPNYSSELNVNALLLGDSALYLCASAPGSDTQYFGPGTRLTVL.

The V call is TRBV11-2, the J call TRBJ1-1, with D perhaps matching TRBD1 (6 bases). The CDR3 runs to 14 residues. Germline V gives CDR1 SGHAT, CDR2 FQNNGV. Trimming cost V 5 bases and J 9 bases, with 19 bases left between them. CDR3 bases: TGTGCCAGCAGCCCCTGGGAACAGGGTGTTAAAGCTTTCTTT. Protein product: CASSPWEQGVKAFF.

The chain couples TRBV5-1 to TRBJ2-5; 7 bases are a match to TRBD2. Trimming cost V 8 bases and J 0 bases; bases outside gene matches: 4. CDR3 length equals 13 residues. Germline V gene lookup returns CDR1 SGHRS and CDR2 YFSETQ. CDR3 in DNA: TGCGCCAGTCGACGGGGGGACCAAGAGACCCAGTACTTC. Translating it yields CASRRGDQETQYF.

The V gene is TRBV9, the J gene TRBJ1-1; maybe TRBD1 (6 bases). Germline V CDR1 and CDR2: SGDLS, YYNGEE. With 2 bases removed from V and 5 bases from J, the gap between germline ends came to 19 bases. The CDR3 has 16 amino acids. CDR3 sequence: CASSVSPIRGGTEAFF. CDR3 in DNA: TGTGCCAGCAGCGTTTCTCCCATCAGGGGTGGGACTGAAGCTTTCTTT.

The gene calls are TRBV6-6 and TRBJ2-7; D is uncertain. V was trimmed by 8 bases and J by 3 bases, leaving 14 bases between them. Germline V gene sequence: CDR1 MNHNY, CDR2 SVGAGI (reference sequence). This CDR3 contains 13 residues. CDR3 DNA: TGTGCCAGCGGATCAGGTTACTACTACGAGCAGTACTTC. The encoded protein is CASGSGYYYEQYF.

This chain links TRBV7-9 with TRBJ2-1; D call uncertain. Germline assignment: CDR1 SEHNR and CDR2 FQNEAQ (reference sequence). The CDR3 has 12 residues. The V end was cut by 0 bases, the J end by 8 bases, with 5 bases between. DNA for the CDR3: TGTGCCAGCAGCTTAGCCGCCTATGAGCAGTTCTTC. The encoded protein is CASSLAAYEQFF.

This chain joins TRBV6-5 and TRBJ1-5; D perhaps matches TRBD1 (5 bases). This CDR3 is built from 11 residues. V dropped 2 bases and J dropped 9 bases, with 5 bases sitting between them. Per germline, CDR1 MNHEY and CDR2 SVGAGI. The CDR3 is CASSYRGPQHF. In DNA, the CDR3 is TGTGCCAGCAGTTACAGGGGGCCCCAGCATTTT.

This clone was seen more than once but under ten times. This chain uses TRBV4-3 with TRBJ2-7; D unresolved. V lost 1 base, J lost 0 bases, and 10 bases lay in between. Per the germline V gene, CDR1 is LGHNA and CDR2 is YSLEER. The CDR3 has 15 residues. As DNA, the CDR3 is TGCGCCAGCAGCCAAGGCTGGGGAAGCTCCTACGAGCAGTACTTC. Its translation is CASSQGWGSSYEQYF.